This T cell receptor beta chain was documented in a study of cytomegalovirus exposure and HLA in healthy donors. Germline assignment: CDR1 SGHRS and CDR2 YFSETQ. Trimming took 2 bases from V and 0 from J, leaving 9 bases between them. This CDR3 contains 15 residues. This PCR relied on a set of 60 Vbeta primers and 13 Jbeta primers. The assay was immunoSEQ multiplex PCR, and TCRdb's table has in-frame clones only and misses some. The table records under 200,000 clones, about 80% of them present only once. The origin of this receptor is a woman in her forties or fifties in good health and CMV-seronegative. The sample comprised PBMCs. V and J are TRBV5-1 and TRBJ2-1, with D unclear. CDR3 in DNA: TGCGCCAGCAGCTTCACCGAGAGCTCCTACAATGAGCAGTTCTTC. Residues: CASSFTESSYNEQFF.